The sequence of this T cell receptor beta chain was determined in a study of T-cell reconstitution after alpha-beta-depleted transplantation in children (dated by TCRdb to the mid-2010s). A note on the overall study: Using TCR repertoire profiling, the study quantitatively followed how T-cell immune reconstitution unfolded in children after TCRalphabeta/CD19-depleted allogeneic hematopoietic cell transplantation. Results the study describes overall, beyond this receptor: In some patients, high TCRbeta diversity at day 60 was attributed to recipient T cells and intrathymic progenitors that had survived conditioning. Over the following months the frequencies of hyperexpanded clones went down, and after one year T-cell counts and TCRbeta diversity were mostly credited to newly produced T cells. Apparently early alphabetaT-cell count recovery about two months after transplant reportedly relied on only several hundred rapidly expanded clones derived from non-depleted graft cells.

According to the study, the label for this sample's treatment or condition signals: allogeneic hematopoietic cell transplantation with graft depleted of TCRalphabeta T cells and CD19 B cells. The transplant recipients were children given TCRalphabeta/CD19-depleted allogeneic hematopoietic cell grafts. From its cysteine to its phenylalanine, the CDR3 spans 13 amino acids. Kept here is only the CDR3 DNA, which spans 39 bases and is read in frame from base 1. The germline V gene yields SGHRS for CDR1 and YFSETQ for CDR2. V was cut back by 7 bases and J by 3 bases, leaving a gap of 13 bases between them. This clonotype was counted many times. Its antigen remains undetermined. Base qualities are missing; no much larger clone stands one base away. The method was PCR. Instrument used: Illumina HiSeq 2500. To normalize quantification of the TCRbeta repertoire, the TCR libraries were built with molecular barcoding that relied on unique molecular identifiers. The raw public reads went through TCRdb reprocessing: fastp at Q25, MiXCR clone calling, in-frame beta chains kept. Each CDR3 protein appears once, grouped with its most common genes and DNA. The sample records 700,000 to 850,000 distinct CDR3 sequences, less than 20% of which are singletons. The top ten clonotypes cover approximately 4.5% of the sample.

The sample in question was PBMCs, mostly from graft donor cells, obtained 360 days after TCRalphabeta/CD19-depleted stem cell transplant. The sequence derives from a male patient aged 10 to 17 who had a stem cell transplant for acute lymphoblastic leukemia, so the T cells may come from the graft donor. The sequence joins TRBV5-1 to TRBJ1-2; the D segment could be TRBD1, given 6 matching bases. Read as DNA, the sequence is TGCGCCAGCCGCAGGGGATCTGACTATGGCTACACCTTC. Its amino acids are CASRRGSDYGYTF.